These T cell receptor beta chains were read from a single sample in a study of blood T cell repertoires in COVID-19. Method: immunoSEQ multiplex PCR; TCRdb's copy keeps in-frame clones and lacks some. Of a few hundred thousand clones in the sample, about 90% were seen once. The sequenced sample was PBMCs or T cells enriched from blood (not recorded which). The receptors shown here come from a human donor in a cohort exposed to, infected with or recovered from COVID-19 (not recorded which). The donor label of this sample is uncertain. The CDR3 runs from the conserved cysteine through the conserved F or W. Each record gives: J gene, clone size, V gene, D gene, CDR3 DNA, CDR3 protein. D genes are given only for firm matches. Size is stated for part of the rows, as once, few or many counts, or as a class when the clone is expanded.

j_call: TRBJ1-6; clone_size: few; v_call: TRBV3-1/TRBV3-2; d_call: -; cdr3_nt: TGTGCCAGCAGCCAAGACAGGGATTCACCCCTCCACTTT; cdr3_aa: CASSQDRDSPLHF
j_call: TRBJ1-1; clone_size: -; v_call: TRBV5-8; d_call: -; cdr3_nt: TGTGCCAGCAGCTTGGCGCGGCGGACTGAAGCTTTCTTT; cdr3_aa: CASSLARRTEAFF
j_call: TRBJ2-2; clone_size: -; v_call: TRBV19; d_call: -; cdr3_nt: TGTGCCAGTAGCAAACAGGGCGTGAACACCGGGGAGCTGTTTTTT; cdr3_aa: CASSKQGVNTGELFF
j_call: TRBJ1-4; clone_size: -; v_call: TRBV7-2; d_call: -; cdr3_nt: TGTGCCAGCAGCTTAGCAGGGAGGGAAAAACTGTTTTTT; cdr3_aa: CASSLAGREKLFF
j_call: TRBJ1-1; clone_size: once; v_call: TRBV30; d_call: TRBD1; cdr3_nt: TGTGCCTGGAGTGTGGGACAGGGCATGGATAAGGCTTTCTTT; cdr3_aa: CAWSVGQGMDKAFF
j_call: TRBJ2-5; clone_size: -; v_call: TRBV7-2; d_call: TRBD1; cdr3_nt: TGTGCCAGCAGCCGGGACAGGGGGGCGCCCCAGTACTTC; cdr3_aa: CASSRDRGAPQYF
j_call: TRBJ1-3; clone_size: -; v_call: TRBV2; d_call: -; cdr3_nt: TGTGCCAGGACTTCCGAGGGAAACACCATATATTTT; cdr3_aa: CARTSEGNTIYF
j_call: TRBJ1-2; clone_size: -; v_call: TRBV18; d_call: TRBD1; cdr3_nt: TGTGCCAGCTCACCGACAGGGGCCCATGGCTACACCTTC; cdr3_aa: CASSPTGAHGYTF
j_call: TRBJ1-6; clone_size: -; v_call: TRBV28; d_call: -; cdr3_nt: TGTGCCAGCAGTTTGGATCGGGAGACGAGCTCCTATAATTCACCCCTCCACTTT; cdr3_aa: CASSLDRETSSYNSPLHF
j_call: TRBJ2-1; clone_size: -; v_call: TRBV18; d_call: -; cdr3_nt: TGTGCCAGCTCCCGGATGACAGGGCAGTTCTTC; cdr3_aa: CASSRMTGQFF
j_call: TRBJ2-7; clone_size: -; v_call: TRBV24-1; d_call: -; cdr3_nt: TGTGCCACCAGTGACGCAACAGGAGACTCCTACGAGCAGTACTTC; cdr3_aa: CATSDATGDSYEQYF
j_call: TRBJ2-7; clone_size: few; v_call: TRBV6-2/TRBV6-3; d_call: TRBD1; cdr3_nt: TGTGCCAGCAGTCTTAGAGTCCGGGACAGGAAACCCTACGAGCAGTACTTC; cdr3_aa: CASSLRVRDRKPYEQYF
j_call: TRBJ1-1; clone_size: -; v_call: TRBV6-5; d_call: -; cdr3_nt: TGTGCCAGCAGTTACTCGCGCGATTCCACTGAAGCTTTCTTT; cdr3_aa: CASSYSRDSTEAFF
j_call: TRBJ1-1; clone_size: -; v_call: TRBV11-2; d_call: -; cdr3_nt: TGTGCCAGCAGCTCCCAACCGGACACTGAAGCTTTCTTT; cdr3_aa: CASSSQPDTEAFF
j_call: TRBJ2-7; clone_size: -; v_call: TRBV5-4; d_call: TRBD2; cdr3_nt: TGTGCCAGCAGCTCGGGACTAGCGGGGGGCTCCTACGAGCAGTACTTC; cdr3_aa: CASSSGLAGGSYEQYF
j_call: TRBJ2-7; clone_size: -; v_call: TRBV9; d_call: TRBD1; cdr3_nt: TGTGCCAGCAGCGTAGGCGACAGGGTAGGGTCCTACGAGCAGTACTTC; cdr3_aa: CASSVGDRVGSYEQYF
j_call: TRBJ2-5; clone_size: -; v_call: TRBV4-3; d_call: TRBD1; cdr3_nt: TGCGCCAGCAGCCAAGAACGACAGGGATGGGATACCCAGTACTTC; cdr3_aa: CASSQERQGWDTQYF
j_call: TRBJ1-3; clone_size: -; v_call: TRBV9; d_call: TRBD1; cdr3_nt: TGTGCCAGCAGCGCGACAGGGTCCTCTGGAAACACCATATATTTT; cdr3_aa: CASSATGSSGNTIYF
j_call: TRBJ1-1; clone_size: -; v_call: TRBV2; d_call: -; cdr3_nt: TGTGCCAGCAGTCCTACCGCAGGTGGCACTGAAGCTTTCTTT; cdr3_aa: CASSPTAGGTEAFF
j_call: TRBJ2-2; clone_size: -; v_call: TRBV10-3; d_call: -; cdr3_nt: TGTGCCATCAGTTCCCCGACAGATTACACCGGGGAGCTGTTTTTT; cdr3_aa: CAISSPTDYTGELFF
j_call: TRBJ1-5; clone_size: once; v_call: TRBV6-5; d_call: TRBD1; cdr3_nt: TGTGCCAGCAGCAACGGGGACAGCAGGAATCAGCCCCAGCATTTT; cdr3_aa: CASSNGDSRNQPQHF
j_call: TRBJ1-2; clone_size: -; v_call: TRBV5-1; d_call: -; cdr3_nt: TGCGCCAGCAGCTTGGCGGGTATCCGGTTCCCATACACCTTC; cdr3_aa: CASSLAGIRFPYTF
j_call: TRBJ2-2; clone_size: -; v_call: TRBV4-3; d_call: -; cdr3_nt: TGCGCCAGCAGCCAAGATTCCGCGAGGCGGGGGAACACCGGGGAGCTGTTTTTT; cdr3_aa: CASSQDSARRGNTGELFF
j_call: TRBJ1-6; clone_size: -; v_call: TRBV7-8; d_call: -; cdr3_nt: TGTGCCAGCAGCGCCAGTACAGGGTTTAGTAATTCACCCCTCCACTTT; cdr3_aa: CASSASTGFSNSPLHF
j_call: TRBJ2-2; clone_size: few; v_call: TRBV29-1; d_call: -; cdr3_nt: TGCAGCGTCAGACAGGCCGGGGAGCTGTTTTTT; cdr3_aa: CSVRQAGELFF